The present T cell receptor (beta chain) was sequenced within a study of OX40 agonist ivuxolimab in advanced cancers. For the study at large: Every 2 weeks, patients received ivuxolimab intravenously, dosed at 0.01 to 10 mg/kg. Findings and limits, study-wide: Among the lowest peripheral clonal expansion occurred in 0.1-3.0 mg/kg partial responders. Certain nonresponding patients likewise had low normalized T-cell clonal expansion. Still undetermined is the antigen specificity of the expanded peripheral T cells.

CDR1 is MNHEY, CDR2 SVGAGI, per germline. Trimming shortened V by 7 bases and J by 1 base, and 14 bases separated the two germline ends. This CDR3 spans 15 amino acids. Here immunoSEQ multiplex PCR was the method, and the copy in TCRdb shows in-frame clones only, minus some. The table lists around 79,000 clones, 90% to 95% of them singletons, with roughly 2% in the top ten. Remarks on this clone: No antigen is known for it.

Sequencing used CD4+ or CD8+ T cells sorted from blood, obtained in a trial of the OX40 agonist ivuxolimab. This rearrangement joins TRBV6-5 to TRBJ1-3; D gene uncertain. This clonotype was sampled from an adult with an advanced solid tumor such as melanoma, head and neck, liver or kidney cancer. CDR3 residues: CASNYVVASGNTIYF. The CDR3 region has the DNA TGTGCCAGCAACTACGTCGTGGCTTCTGGAAACACCATATATTTT.